A selection of T cell receptor beta chains follows, all from one sample in a study of T cell responses to AZD1222 COVID-19 vaccine. Profiled with immunoSEQ multiplex PCR; TCRdb holds only in-frame clones, not every one. The top ten hold about 10% of the sample, which has 200,000 or so clones, 92% seen once. This sample comprised peripheral blood, obtained on day 0 of AZD1222 vaccination. The receptors were gathered from an adult in good health. Each CDR3 is given with its conserved first and last residue. Each record gives: V gene, D gene, J gene, clone size, CDR3 protein, CDR3 DNA. The D gene is left open where the match is weak. Size is omitted from some rows. Given values are once, few, many or a class for expanded clones.

>TRBV10-3|.|TRBJ1-1|.
CAIHAGNEAFF
TGTGCCATCCACGCAGGGAATGAAGCTTTCTTT
>TRBV7-2|TRBD1|TRBJ2-7|.
CASSSPKRGTGGIEQYF
TGTGCCAGCAGCTCTCCGAAGAGGGGGACAGGGGGTATCGAGCAGTACTTC
>TRBV5-1|.|TRBJ2-5|.
CASSLSGPPVQETQYF
TGCGCCAGCAGCTTGTCCGGACCCCCCGTTCAAGAGACCCAGTACTTC
>TRBV9|TRBD2|TRBJ2-1|.
CASSVVASGGTNEQFF
TGTGCCAGCAGCGTAGTGGCTAGCGGGGGAACTAATGAGCAGTTCTTC
>TRBV12-5|.|TRBJ1-1|.
CASGLMGAEAFF
TGTGCTAGTGGGTTGATGGGGGCTGAAGCTTTCTTT
>TRBV19|.|TRBJ1-5|.
CASSIRGRNQPQHF
TGTGCCAGTAGTATCCGGGGTCGCAATCAGCCCCAGCATTTT
>TRBV6-5|TRBD2|TRBJ2-1|.
CASRPGGFYNEQFF
TGTGCCAGCAGACCGGGAGGCTTCTACAATGAGCAGTTCTTC
>TRBV5-6|.|TRBJ1-5|.
CASSLNSNQPQHF
TGTGCCAGCAGCTTGAACTCAAATCAGCCCCAGCATTTT
>TRBV12-3/TRBV12-4|.|TRBJ2-3|.
CASSLEADTQYF
TGTGCCAGCAGTTTGGAGGCAGATACGCAGTATTTT
>TRBV19|TRBD2|TRBJ2-7|.
CASSAWEGIGEQYF
TGTGCCAGTAGTGCTTGGGAGGGGATCGGGGAGCAGTACTTC
>TRBV10-3|TRBD1|TRBJ2-3|.
CAISEQGAANTQYF
TGTGCCATTAGTGAACAGGGGGCCGCCAATACGCAGTATTTT
>TRBV6-5|.|TRBJ1-1|.
CASVLWGEGAFF
TGTGCCAGCGTCCTTTGGGGTGAGGGAGCTTTCTTT
>TRBV5-1|TRBD1|TRBJ1-6|.
CASSSRPPGQGNSPLHF
TGCGCCAGCAGCTCGAGACCTCCGGGACAGGGTAATTCACCCCTCCACTTT
>TRBV9|.|TRBJ1-2|.
CASSVEAGINYGYTF
TGTGCCAGCAGCGTAGAAGCGGGAATTAACTATGGCTACACCTTC
>TRBV5-6|TRBD1|TRBJ1-4|.
CASSTDRGKAEKLFF
TGTGCCAGCAGCACGGACAGGGGGAAGGCTGAAAAACTGTTTTTT
>TRBV5-1|.|TRBJ2-7|.
CASSFKQGPYEQYF
TGCGCCAGCAGCTTTAAACAGGGTCCCTACGAGCAGTACTTC
>TRBV4-1|.|TRBJ2-7|.
CASSQGTHYEQYF
TGCGCCAGCAGCCAAGGGACCCATTACGAGCAGTACTTC
>TRBV11-3|TRBD1|TRBJ1-1|.
CASSLPRTGTNTEAFF
TGTGCCAGCAGCTTACCCCGGACAGGGACTAACACTGAAGCTTTCTTT
>TRBV30|TRBD2|TRBJ2-1|.
CAWRLAGLNEQFF
TGTGCCTGGAGACTAGCGGGGCTCAATGAGCAGTTCTTC
>TRBV7-2|.|TRBJ1-2|.
CASSLDGGLNYGYTF
TGTGCCAGCAGCTTAGATGGGGGGTTGAACTATGGCTACACCTTC
>TRBV5-5|.|TRBJ1-1|.
CASSSPGTADTEAFF
TGTGCCAGCAGCTCTCCCGGGACTGCAGACACTGAAGCTTTCTTT
>TRBV27|TRBD1|TRBJ2-1|.
CASSLGTGRYNEQFF
TGTGCCAGCAGTTTAGGGACAGGGAGATACAATGAGCAGTTCTTC
>TRBV19|TRBD2|TRBJ2-1|.
CASSFNGREGRYEQFF
TGTGCCAGTAGTTTCAACGGGCGGGAGGGCAGGTATGAGCAGTTCTTC
>TRBV6-2/TRBV6-3|.|TRBJ1-1|.
CASSLLEGYTEAFF
TGTGCCAGCAGTTTACTCGAGGGGTACACTGAAGCTTTCTTT
>TRBV3-1/TRBV3-2|.|TRBJ1-1|.
CASSHLREGTEAFF
TGTGCCAGCAGCCACCTCAGGGAAGGGACTGAAGCTTTCTTT
>TRBV30|.|TRBJ2-3|.
CAWSVRRGTQYF
TGTGCCTGGAGTGTGAGGAGAGGTACGCAGTATTTT
>TRBV6-5|.|TRBJ1-1|.
CASSLVENTEAFF
TGTGCCAGCAGTCTGGTCGAGAACACTGAAGCTTTCTTT
>TRBV9|.|TRBJ2-6|.
CASSLRGSGANVLTF
TGTGCCAGCAGCCTCAGGGGCTCTGGGGCCAACGTCCTGACTTTC
>TRBV5-1|.|TRBJ2-1|.
CASSPRASPGNEQFF
TGCGCCAGCAGCCCGCGGGCCTCCCCCGGGAATGAGCAGTTCTTC
>TRBV10-3|TRBD1|TRBJ1-1|.
CAISESGTGGNTEAFF
TGTGCCATCAGTGAGTCGGGTACAGGGGGAAACACTGAAGCTTTCTTT
>TRBV7-2|.|TRBJ2-1|.
CASSLGRANNEQFF
TGTGCCAGCAGCTTAGGACGGGCCAACAATGAGCAGTTCTTC
>TRBV9|TRBD2|TRBJ2-1|.
CASSPRLAGGPEQFF
TGTGCCAGCAGCCCACGACTAGCGGGAGGGCCTGAGCAGTTCTTC
>TRBV19|.|TRBJ1-1|.
CASSLGNTEAFF
TGTGCCAGTAGTTTGGGGAACACTGAAGCTTTCTTT
>TRBV5-1|.|TRBJ1-1|.
CASSEDPSVNTEAFF
TGCGCCAGCAGCGAGGACCCCTCGGTGAACACTGAAGCTTTCTTT
>TRBV19|TRBD1|TRBJ2-5|.
CASRSTGAGRGETQYF
TGTGCCAGTAGGTCCACAGGGGCCGGTCGGGGTGAGACCCAGTACTTC
>TRBV11-2|.|TRBJ2-4|.
CASSFQGGNIQYF
TGTGCCAGCAGCTTTCAGGGGGGGAACATTCAGTACTTC
>TRBV18|TRBD1|TRBJ1-5|.
CASSSQGSANQPQHF
TGTGCCAGCTCATCACAGGGGAGTGCAAATCAGCCCCAGCATTTT
>TRBV5-4|TRBD1|TRBJ1-2|.
CASSRTGNYGYTF
TGTGCCAGCAGTCGGACAGGGAACTATGGCTACACCTTC
>TRBV21-1|.|TRBJ1-5|.
CASSPPDVGGINQPQHF
TGTGCCAGCAGCCCACCTGATGTAGGGGGGATTAATCAGCCCCAGCATTTT
>TRBV29-1|.|TRBJ1-1|.
CSVGGRLNTEAFF
TGCAGCGTTGGAGGGCGGTTGAACACTGAAGCTTTCTTT
>TRBV7-9|.|TRBJ2-2|.
CASSPSGTEGTGELFF
TGTGCCAGCAGCCCCTCCGGGACTGAGGGGACCGGGGAGCTGTTTTTT
>TRBV9|TRBD1|TRBJ2-1|.
CASSGGQGYNEQFF
TGTGCCAGCAGCGGGGGACAGGGCTACAATGAGCAGTTCTTC
>TRBV11-3|TRBD2|TRBJ2-1|.
CASSLTLADLNEQFF
TGTGCCAGCAGCTTAACGCTAGCGGACCTGAATGAGCAGTTCTTC
>TRBV13|.|TRBJ1-3|.
CASSSGTFKNSGNTIYF
TGTGCCAGCAGCTCCGGGACTTTCAAGAACTCTGGAAACACCATATATTTT
>TRBV5-1|.|TRBJ1-2|.
CASSLGQGLSGYTF
TGCGCCAGCAGCTTGGGGCAGGGACTGAGTGGCTACACCTTC
>TRBV10-3|.|TRBJ2-1|.
CAISESMPTEQFF
TGTGCCATCAGTGAGTCGATGCCGACTGAGCAGTTCTTC
>TRBV6-1|TRBD2|TRBJ2-3|.
CASSEAPGGGGDTQYF
TGTGCCAGCAGTGAAGCGCCTGGCGGGGGTGGAGATACGCAGTATTTT
>TRBV4-3|.|TRBJ1-1|.
CASSHGSVWGSDTEAFF
TGCGCCAGCAGCCATGGAAGCGTTTGGGGGTCGGACACTGAAGCTTTCTTT
>TRBV25-1|TRBD1|TRBJ1-6|.
CASRNQGANSPLHF
TGTGCCAGCAGGAACCAGGGGGCAAACTCACCCCTCCACTTT
>TRBV30|TRBD2|TRBJ2-1|.
CAWSVRDYRYNEQFF
TGTGCCTGGAGTGTAAGGGACTACCGCTACAATGAGCAGTTCTTC
>TRBV3-1/TRBV3-2|.|TRBJ2-5|.
CASSQDSSTELGGETQYF
TGTGCCAGCAGCCAAGATAGTAGCACGGAGCTTGGAGGGGAGACCCAGTACTTC
>TRBV4-3|TRBD2|TRBJ2-4|.
CASSQETSGTTLAKNIQYF
TGCGCCAGCAGCCAAGAGACTAGCGGGACGACGCTAGCCAAAAACATTCAGTACTTC
>TRBV6-5|.|TRBJ1-3|few
CASSKGQGNTIYF
TGTGCCAGCAGTAAGGGTCAGGGAAACACCATATATTTT
>TRBV19|.|TRBJ1-1|.
CASSSSTGLNTEAFF
TGTGCCAGTAGTAGCAGTACAGGGCTGAACACTGAAGCTTTCTTT
>TRBV6-5|.|TRBJ2-3|once
CASSPDSPTQYF
TGTGCCAGCAGTCCGGACTCCCCTACGCAGTATTTT
>TRBV19|TRBD1|TRBJ1-2|.
CASRQQGWSGYTF
TGTGCCAGTAGACAACAGGGGTGGAGTGGCTACACCTTC
>TRBV18|TRBD2|TRBJ2-1|.
CASSPRASGGSSYNEQFF
TGTGCCAGCTCACCAAGGGCTAGCGGGGGAAGCTCCTACAATGAGCAGTTCTTC
>TRBV6-6|.|TRBJ2-1|.
CASSLGVRNEQFF
TGTGCCAGCAGTCTCGGTGTCCGGAATGAGCAGTTCTTC
>TRBV3-1/TRBV3-2|.|TRBJ1-1|.
CASSQDRSIRRATNTEAFF
TGTGCCAGCAGCCAAGATAGGTCGATACGGAGGGCAACGAACACTGAAGCTTTCTTT